The present entry profiles one T cell receptor beta chain with its context. Its antigen remains unidentified. Germline V gene sequence: CDR1 MGHDK, CDR2 SYGVNS. The CDR3 sequence is 12 residues long. The germline V and J ends were trimmed by 2 bases and 5 bases, with 3 bases remaining between them. These data come from a study of CD4 T cells in relation to SARS-CoV-2 and coronaviruses. Whole-study context: TCR beta CDR3s were sequenced after roughly 10-day antigen culture of PBMCs. Of the patients, seven to nine were male, a few female, two Hispanic.

Method: immunoSEQ multiplex PCR; TCRdb's copy keeps in-frame clones and lacks some. This sample has about 31,000 clones; about three quarters occur once, and the top ten carry 3.4%. Material for sequencing was memory CD4+ T cells from PBMCs, cultured in vitro. The source of this sequence is an adult with COVID-19. The chain is built from TRBV25-1 and TRBJ1-4; D is undetermined. CDR3 sequence reads: CASSENNEKLFF. The CDR3 bases are TGTGCCAGCAGTGAAAACAATGAAAAACTGTTTTTT.